This T cell receptor beta chain is from a study of response to subunit inactivated influenza vaccine. Points from the study as a whole: The authors proposed limited new T cell recruitment per seasonal influenza vaccination.

Germline-derived CDR1 and CDR2 are MGHDK and SYGVNS. Trimming removed 0 bases from V and 4 bases from J, with 19 bases in between. The CDR3 totals 17 residues. A few counts support this clonotype. Its cognate antigen is unknown. TCRdb fed the RT-PCR reads into MiXCR, producing one record per CDR3 protein. Counted here are 700,000 to 900,000 distinct CDR3 sequences, about 20% occurring once; the ten biggest clones make up 10%. The sample was PBMCs from blood, taken around 5 days after vaccination. The gene calls are TRBV25-1 and TRBJ2-7; TRBD1 or TRBD2 may be the D gene (5 bases each). The origin of this receptor is a man between 50 and 59 years old who received an inactivated influenza vaccine. CDR3 protein: CASSEYKGPHLAYEQYF. The CDR3 DNA is TGTGCCAGCAGTGAATATAAGGGACCACATCTGGCTTACGAGCAGTACTTC.